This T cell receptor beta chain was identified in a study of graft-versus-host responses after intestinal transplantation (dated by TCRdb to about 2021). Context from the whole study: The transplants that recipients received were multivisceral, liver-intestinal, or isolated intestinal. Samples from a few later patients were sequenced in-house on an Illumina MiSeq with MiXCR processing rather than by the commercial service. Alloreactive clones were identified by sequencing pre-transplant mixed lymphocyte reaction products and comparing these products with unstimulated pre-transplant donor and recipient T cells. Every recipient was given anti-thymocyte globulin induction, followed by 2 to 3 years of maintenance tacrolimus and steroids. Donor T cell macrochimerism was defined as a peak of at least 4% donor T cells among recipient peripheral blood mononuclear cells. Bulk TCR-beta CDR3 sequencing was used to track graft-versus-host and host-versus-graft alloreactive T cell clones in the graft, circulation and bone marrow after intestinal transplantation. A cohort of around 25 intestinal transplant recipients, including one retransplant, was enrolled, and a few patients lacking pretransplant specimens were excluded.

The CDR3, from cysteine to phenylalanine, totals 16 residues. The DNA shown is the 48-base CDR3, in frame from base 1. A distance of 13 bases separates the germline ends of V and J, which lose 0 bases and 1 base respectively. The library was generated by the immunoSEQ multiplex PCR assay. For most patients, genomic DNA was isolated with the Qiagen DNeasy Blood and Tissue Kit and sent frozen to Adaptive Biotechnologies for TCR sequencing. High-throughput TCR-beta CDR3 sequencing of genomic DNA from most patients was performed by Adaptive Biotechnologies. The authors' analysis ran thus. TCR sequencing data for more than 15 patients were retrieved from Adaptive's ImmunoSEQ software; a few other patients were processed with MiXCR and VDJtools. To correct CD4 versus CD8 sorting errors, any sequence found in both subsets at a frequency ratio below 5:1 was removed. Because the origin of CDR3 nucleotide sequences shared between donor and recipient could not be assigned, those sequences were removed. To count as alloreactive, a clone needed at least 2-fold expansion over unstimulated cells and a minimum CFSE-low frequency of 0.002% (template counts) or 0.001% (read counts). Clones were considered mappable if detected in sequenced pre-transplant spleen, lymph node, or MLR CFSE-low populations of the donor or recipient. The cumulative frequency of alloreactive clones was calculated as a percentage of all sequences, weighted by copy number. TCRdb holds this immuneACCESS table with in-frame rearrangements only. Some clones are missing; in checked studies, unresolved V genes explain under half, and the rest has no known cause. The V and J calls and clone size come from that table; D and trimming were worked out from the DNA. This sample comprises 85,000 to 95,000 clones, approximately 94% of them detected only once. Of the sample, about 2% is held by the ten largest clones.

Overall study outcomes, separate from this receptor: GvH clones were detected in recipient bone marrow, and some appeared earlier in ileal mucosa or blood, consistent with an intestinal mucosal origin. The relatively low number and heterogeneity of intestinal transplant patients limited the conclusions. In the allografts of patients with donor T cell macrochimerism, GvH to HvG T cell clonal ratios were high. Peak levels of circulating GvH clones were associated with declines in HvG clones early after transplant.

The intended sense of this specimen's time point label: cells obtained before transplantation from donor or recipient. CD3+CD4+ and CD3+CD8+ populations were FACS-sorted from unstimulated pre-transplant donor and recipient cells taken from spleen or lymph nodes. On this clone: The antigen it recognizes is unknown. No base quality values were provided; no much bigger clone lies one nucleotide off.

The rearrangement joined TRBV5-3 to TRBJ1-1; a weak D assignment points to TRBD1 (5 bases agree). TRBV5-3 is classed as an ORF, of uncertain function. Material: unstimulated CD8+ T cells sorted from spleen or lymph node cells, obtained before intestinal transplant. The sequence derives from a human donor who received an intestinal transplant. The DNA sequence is TGTGCCAGAAGCTTGGGGGGGGAATGGACGAACACTGAAGCTTTCTTT. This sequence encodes CARSLGGEWTNTEAFF.